These T cell receptor beta chains were read from a single sample in a study of early T cells in non-severe SARS-CoV-2 infection. TCRdb reprocessed the 5' RACE reads via MiXCR and lists one record per CDR3 protein. Of about 38,000 distinct CDR3 sequences listed, 3.5% to 5% are singletons. The source material was whole blood. The source is an adult who was a healthcare worker with PCR-confirmed SARS-CoV-2 infection or an uninfected control (not recorded which). CDR3s include the opening cysteine and the closing phenylalanine or tryptophan. A D gene is named only where the DNA matches it firmly. Size values are once, few and many counts, or a class for expanded clones, and some rows have none.

j_call,v_call,cdr3_length,d_call,clone_size,cdr3_aa,cdr3_nt
TRBJ2-7,TRBV4-1,14,-,few,CASSQGRPDYEQYF,TGCGCCAGCAGCCAAGGACGGCCAGACTACGAGCAGTACTTC
TRBJ2-7,TRBV12-3/TRBV12-4,14,TRBD1,many,CASSTGTGDYEQYF,TGTGCCAGCTCGACCGGGACAGGGGACTACGAGCAGTACTTC
TRBJ2-3,TRBV25-1,16,TRBD1,few,CASSESRTGNTDTQYF,TGTGCCAGCAGTGAATCCAGGACAGGGAACACAGATACGCAGTATTTT
TRBJ2-2,TRBV6-6,15,-,many,CASSYLNRNTGELFF,TGTGCCAGCAGTTACCTCAACCGGAACACCGGGGAGCTGTTTTTT
TRBJ1-2,TRBV7-2,12,-,many,CASSFRRYGYTF,TGTGCCAGCAGCTTCCGTCGATATGGCTACACCTTC
TRBJ1-6,TRBV6-1,15,TRBD1,many,CASSGGQDYNSPLHF,TGTGCCAGCAGTGGAGGACAGGACTATAATTCACCCCTCCACTTT
TRBJ2-2,TRBV7-3,13,-,-,CASSSSLSGELFF,TGTGCCAGCAGCTCCAGTCTGTCCGGGGAGCTGTTTTTT
TRBJ2-1,TRBV21-1,13,-,many,CARYGTDRNEQFF,TGTGCCAGGTATGGGACAGACCGAAATGAGCAGTTCTTC
TRBJ1-1,TRBV7-2,13,-,many,CASSRDKVTEAFF,TGTGCCAGCAGCAGGGATAAGGTCACTGAAGCTTTCTTT
TRBJ2-7,TRBV11-2,14,-,many,CASSWSPPNYEQYF,TGTGCCAGCAGCTGGAGTCCGCCGAACTACGAGCAGTACTTC
TRBJ2-3,TRBV20-1,16,-,few,CRLATVSDDLADTQYF,TGCAGGTTGGCTACAGTGTCGGACGACTTAGCAGATACGCAGTATTTT
TRBJ1-2,TRBV11-1,16,TRBD1,-,CASSPRTGGEYYGYTF,TGTGCCAGCAGCCCGAGGACAGGGGGCGAATACTATGGCTACACCTTC
TRBJ2-5,TRBV18,15,-,many,CASSPERDTQETQYF,TGTGCCAGCTCACCAGAGAGGGACACACAAGAGACCCAGTACTTC
TRBJ2-3,TRBV12-3/TRBV12-4,14,-,many,CATARLAGTDTQYF,TGTGCAACGGCCCGGCTAGCTGGCACAGATACGCAGTATTTT
TRBJ2-5,TRBV5-1,13,-,few,CASSLDRPETQYF,TGCGCCAGCAGCTTGGACAGGCCAGAGACCCAGTACTTC
TRBJ2-2,TRBV7-2,17,TRBD2,many,CASSLDSGLVLTGELFF,TGTGCCAGCAGCTTAGACTCGGGACTAGTGCTCACCGGGGAGCTGTTTTTT
TRBJ2-1,TRBV20-1,13,TRBD2,medium-sized,CSFLTSGGIEQFF,TGCAGTTTCTTGACTAGCGGGGGGATTGAGCAGTTCTTC
TRBJ2-3,TRBV12-3/TRBV12-4,15,TRBD2,few,CASSFERGGSDTQYF,TGTGCCAGCAGTTTCGAGCGGGGGGGGTCAGATACGCAGTATTTT
TRBJ2-2,TRBV6-6,14,-,many,CASSPRQDTGELFF,TGTGCCAGCAGTCCCCGACAAGACACCGGGGAGCTGTTTTTT
TRBJ2-3,TRBV7-6,12,-,few,CASSLEGDTQYF,TGTGCCAGCAGCTTAGAGGGAGATACGCAGTATTTT
TRBJ1-5,TRBV7-9,16,-,-,CASSQGGAEGNQPQHF,TGTGCCAGCAGCCAAGGGGGGGCAGAAGGCAATCAGCCCCAGCATTTT
TRBJ2-2,TRBV12-3/TRBV12-4,17,-,many,CASSFGGNSAVTGELFF,TGTGCCAGCAGCTTTGGAGGAAACTCGGCAGTTACCGGGGAGCTGTTTTTT
TRBJ1-4,TRBV5-1,13,TRBD1,many,CASKGQGKEKLFF,TGCGCCAGCAAAGGACAGGGAAAGGAAAAACTGTTTTTT
TRBJ1-2,TRBV30,12,-,many,CAWSIPVTGYTF,TGTGCCTGGAGTATCCCAGTGACGGGCTACACCTTC
TRBJ2-3,TRBV29-1,11,-,many,CSVDVTDTQYF,TGCAGCGTTGACGTGACAGATACGCAGTATTTT
TRBJ2-3,TRBV2,15,-,many,CASSASRQLLDTQYF,TGTGCCAGCAGTGCCTCACGACAACTATTGGATACGCAGTATTTT
TRBJ2-7,TRBV3-1,15,-,many,CASSQDLYTSYEQYF,TGTGCCAGCAGCCAAGATCTCTACACTTCCTACGAGCAGTACTTC
TRBJ1-5,TRBV7-9,14,TRBD1,-,CASSSTGSDQPQHF,TGTGCCAGCAGCTCGACAGGGTCCGATCAGCCCCAGCATTTT
TRBJ2-1,TRBV5-1,15,-,many,CASSTLGPQGNEQFF,TGCGCCAGCAGCACCCTGGGACCCCAGGGCAATGAGCAGTTCTTC
TRBJ2-5,TRBV29-1,13,-,medium-sized,CSVAPQGRETQYF,TGCAGCGTTGCGCCACAGGGAAGAGAGACCCAGTACTTC
TRBJ2-2,TRBV27,17,TRBD1,many,CASKSRTGGGSTGELFF,TGTGCCAGCAAGTCTCGGACAGGGGGAGGAAGCACCGGGGAGCTGTTTTTT
TRBJ1-1,TRBV12-3/TRBV12-4,11,-,-,CASSFDSEAFF,TGTGCCAGCAGTTTCGACAGCGAAGCTTTCTTT
TRBJ2-1,TRBV10-1,15,TRBD1,many,CASSERQGAHNEQFF,TGCGCCAGCAGTGAGAGACAGGGGGCCCACAATGAGCAGTTCTTC
TRBJ1-1,TRBV5-1,13,-,many,CASSLSGRTEAFF,TGCGCCAGCAGCCTCAGCGGGCGGACTGAAGCTTTCTTT
TRBJ1-6,TRBV12-3/TRBV12-4,13,TRBD1,few,CASRRDRASPLHF,TGTGCCAGCAGGAGGGACAGGGCTTCACCCCTCCACTTT
TRBJ1-2,TRBV20-1,14,-,many,CSASQADGGYGYTF,TGCAGTGCTAGCCAGGCAGACGGAGGCTATGGCTACACCTTC
TRBJ2-6,TRBV11-2,13,-,many,CASTSSGANVLTF,TGTGCCAGCACGAGCTCTGGGGCCAACGTCCTGACTTTC
TRBJ2-7,TRBV10-2,14,-,many,CASSDEAVRYEQYF,TGCGCCAGCAGTGATGAGGCCGTTCGGTACGAGCAGTACTTC
TRBJ1-2,TRBV5-4,13,-,-,CASSFTGSHGYTF,TGTGCCAGCAGCTTTACAGGGAGCCATGGCTACACCTTC
TRBJ2-7,TRBV7-9,18,TRBD1,many,CASSPATLRTGPLYEQYF,TGTGCCAGCAGCCCTGCGACTTTACGGACAGGTCCTCTCTACGAGCAGTACTTC
TRBJ1-2,TRBV7-2,17,-,few,CASSLVGSRMVDHGYTF,TGTGCCAGCAGCTTAGTCGGGTCCCGAATGGTCGATCATGGCTACACCTTC
TRBJ2-2,TRBV30,13,-,-,CAWSGSGTGELFF,TGTGCCTGGTCAGGGTCGGGCACCGGGGAGCTGTTTTTT
TRBJ2-1,TRBV2,15,-,-,CASSPDRTPSNEQFF,TGTGCCAGCAGCCCAGACAGGACCCCCTCAAATGAGCAGTTCTTC
TRBJ2-1,TRBV27,14,-,many,CATRSGGSYNEQFF,TGTGCCACCCGTAGCGGAGGTTCCTACAATGAGCAGTTCTTC
TRBJ1-5,TRBV7-9,14,-,many,CASSFGRGNWPQHF,TGTGCCAGCAGCTTTGGGAGAGGGAATTGGCCCCAGCATTTT